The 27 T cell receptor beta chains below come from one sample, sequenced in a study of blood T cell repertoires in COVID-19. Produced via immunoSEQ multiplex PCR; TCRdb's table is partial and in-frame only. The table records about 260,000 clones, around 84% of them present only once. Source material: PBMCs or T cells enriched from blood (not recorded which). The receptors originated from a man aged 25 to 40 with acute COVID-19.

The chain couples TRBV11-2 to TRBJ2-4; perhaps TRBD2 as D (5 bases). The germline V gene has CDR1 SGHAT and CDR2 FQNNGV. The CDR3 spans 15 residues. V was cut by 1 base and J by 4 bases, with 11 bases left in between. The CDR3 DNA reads TGTGCCAGCAGCTTAGCCGGGAACCCAAAAAACATTCAGTACTTC. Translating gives CASSLAGNPKNIQYF.

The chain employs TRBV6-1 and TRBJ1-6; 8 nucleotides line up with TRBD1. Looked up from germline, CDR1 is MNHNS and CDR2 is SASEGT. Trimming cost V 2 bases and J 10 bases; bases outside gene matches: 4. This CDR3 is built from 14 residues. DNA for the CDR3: TGTGCCAGCAGTGAACGGACAGGGCGATCACCCCTCCACTTT. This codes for CASSERTGRSPLHF.

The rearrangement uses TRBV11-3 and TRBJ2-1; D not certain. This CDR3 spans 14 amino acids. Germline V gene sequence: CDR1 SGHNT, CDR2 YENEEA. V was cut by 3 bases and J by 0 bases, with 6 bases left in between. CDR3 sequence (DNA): TGTGCCAGCAGCTTCCGGAGCTCCTACAATGAGCAGTTCTTC. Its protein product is CASSFRSSYNEQFF.

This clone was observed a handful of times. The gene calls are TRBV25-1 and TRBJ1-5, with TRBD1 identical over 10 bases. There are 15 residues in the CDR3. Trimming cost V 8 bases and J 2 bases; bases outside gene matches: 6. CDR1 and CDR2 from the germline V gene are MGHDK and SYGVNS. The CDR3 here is CASGGTGEGNQPQHF. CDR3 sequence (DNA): TGTGCCAGCGGGGGGACAGGGGAAGGCAATCAGCCCCAGCATTTT.

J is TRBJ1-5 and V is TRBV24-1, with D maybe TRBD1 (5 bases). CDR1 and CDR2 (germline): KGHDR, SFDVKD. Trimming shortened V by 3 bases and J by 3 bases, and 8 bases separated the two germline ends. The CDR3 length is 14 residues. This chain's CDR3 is CATSDATVNQPQHF. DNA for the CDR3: TGTGCCACCAGTGATGCGACAGTCAATCAGCCCCAGCATTTT.

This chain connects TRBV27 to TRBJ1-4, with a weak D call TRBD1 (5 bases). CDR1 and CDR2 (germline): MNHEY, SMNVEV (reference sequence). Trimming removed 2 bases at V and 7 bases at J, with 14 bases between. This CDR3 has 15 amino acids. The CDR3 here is CASSLTRRVAEKLFF. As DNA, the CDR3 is TGTGCCAGCAGTTTAACACGCAGGGTAGCTGAAAAACTGTTTTTT.

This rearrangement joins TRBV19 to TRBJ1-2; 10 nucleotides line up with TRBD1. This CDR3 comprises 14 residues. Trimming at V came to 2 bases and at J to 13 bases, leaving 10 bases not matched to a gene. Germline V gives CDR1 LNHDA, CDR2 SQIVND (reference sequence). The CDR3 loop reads CASSIYRGQGLPTF. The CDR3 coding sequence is TGTGCCAGTAGTATATATCGGGGACAGGGGCTTCCCACCTTC.

CDR3 amino acids: CASSPKPRPGTEAFF. CDR3 nucleotide sequence: TGTGCCAGCTCACCAAAACCCCGACCGGGGACTGAAGCTTTCTTT. The rearrangement links TRBV18 to TRBJ1-1; D unresolved. Germline CDR1 and CDR2: KGHSH and LQKENI. V gave up 2 bases and J gave up 5 bases, with 15 bases separating them. The CDR3 length is 15 residues.

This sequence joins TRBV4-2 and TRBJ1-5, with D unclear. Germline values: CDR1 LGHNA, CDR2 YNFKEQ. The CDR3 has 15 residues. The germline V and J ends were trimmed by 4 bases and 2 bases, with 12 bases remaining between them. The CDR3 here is CASSPVRSGNQPQHF. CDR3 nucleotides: TGTGCCAGCAGCCCCGTGAGGTCGGGCAATCAGCCCCAGCATTTT.

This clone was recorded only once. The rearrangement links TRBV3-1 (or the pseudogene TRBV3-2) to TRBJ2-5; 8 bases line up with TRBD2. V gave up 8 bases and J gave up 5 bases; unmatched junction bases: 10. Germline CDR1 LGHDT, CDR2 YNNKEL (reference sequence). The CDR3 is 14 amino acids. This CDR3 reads CASRSTGGPETQYF. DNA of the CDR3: TGTGCCAGCCGATCGACGGGGGGGCCGGAGACCCAGTACTTC.

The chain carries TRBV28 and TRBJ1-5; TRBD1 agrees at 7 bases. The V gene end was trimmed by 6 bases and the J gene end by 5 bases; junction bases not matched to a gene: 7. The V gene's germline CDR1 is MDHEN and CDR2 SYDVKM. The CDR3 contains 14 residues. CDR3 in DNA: TGTGCCAGCAGGCCCCCGGGACAGTATCAGCCCCAGCATTTT. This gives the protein CASRPPGQYQPQHF. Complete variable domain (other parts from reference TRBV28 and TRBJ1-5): DVKVTQSSRYLVKRTGEKVFLECVQDMDHENMFWYRQDPGLGLRLIYFSYDVKMKEKGDIPEGYSVSREKKERFSLILESASTNQTSMYLCASRPPGQYQPQHFGDGTRLSIL.

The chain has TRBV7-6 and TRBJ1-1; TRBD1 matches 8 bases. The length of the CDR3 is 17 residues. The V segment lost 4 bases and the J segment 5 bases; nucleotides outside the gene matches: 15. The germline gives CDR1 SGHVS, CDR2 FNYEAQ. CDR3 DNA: TGTGCCAGCAGCTCAACAACCAACGGACAGGGCGATACTGAAGCTTTCTTT. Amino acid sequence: CASSSTTNGQGDTEAFF.

The CDR3 loop is CASSLAAAGTGELFF. CDR3 sequence (DNA): TGTGCCAGCAGCTTAGCAGCGGCGGGAACCGGGGAGCTGTTTTTT. This chain connects TRBV7-6 to TRBJ2-2; D might be TRBD2 (6 bases). CDR1 is SGHVS and CDR2 is FNYEAQ in the germline V gene. V dropped 0 bases and J dropped 5 bases, with 10 bases sitting between them. This CDR3 is built from 15 residues.

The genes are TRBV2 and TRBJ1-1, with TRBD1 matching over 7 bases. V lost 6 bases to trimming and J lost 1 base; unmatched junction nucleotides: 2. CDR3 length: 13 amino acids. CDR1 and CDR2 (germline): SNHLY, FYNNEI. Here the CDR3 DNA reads TGTGCCAGCAGGACAGGGCCGAACACTGAAGCTTTCTTT. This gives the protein CASRTGPNTEAFF.

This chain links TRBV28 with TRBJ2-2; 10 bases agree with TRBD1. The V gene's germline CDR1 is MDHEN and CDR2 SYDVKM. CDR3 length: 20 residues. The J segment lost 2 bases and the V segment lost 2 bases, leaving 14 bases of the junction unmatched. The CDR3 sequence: CASSLPLNPGQGINTGELFF. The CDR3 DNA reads TGTGCCAGCAGTTTACCCTTAAATCCGGGACAGGGGATCAACACCGGGGAGCTGTTTTTT.

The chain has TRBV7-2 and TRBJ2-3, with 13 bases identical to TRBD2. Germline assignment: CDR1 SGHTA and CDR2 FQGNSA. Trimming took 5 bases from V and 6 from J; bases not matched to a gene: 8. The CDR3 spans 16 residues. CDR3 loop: CASSPAGTSGVDTQYF. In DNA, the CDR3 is TGTGCCAGCAGCCCCGCCGGGACTAGCGGGGTGGATACGCAGTATTTT.

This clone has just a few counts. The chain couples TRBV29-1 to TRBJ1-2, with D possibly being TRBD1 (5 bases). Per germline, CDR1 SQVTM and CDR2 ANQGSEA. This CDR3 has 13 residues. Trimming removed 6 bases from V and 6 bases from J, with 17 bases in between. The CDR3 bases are TGCAGCGTCCGTATCGGGGGACCCGATGGCTACACCTTC. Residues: CSVRIGGPDGYTF. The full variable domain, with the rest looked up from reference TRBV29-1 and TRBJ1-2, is SAVISQKPSRDICQRGTSLTIQCQVDSQVTMMFWYRQQPGQSLTLIATANQGSEATYESGFVIDKFPISRPNLTFSTLTVSNMSPEDSSIYLCSVRIGGPDGYTFGSGTRLTVV.

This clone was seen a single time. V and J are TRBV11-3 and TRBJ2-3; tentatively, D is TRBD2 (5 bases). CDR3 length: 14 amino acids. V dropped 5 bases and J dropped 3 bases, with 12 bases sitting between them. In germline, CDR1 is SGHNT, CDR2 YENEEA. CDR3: CASSPGGGTDTQYF. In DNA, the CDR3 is TGTGCCAGCAGCCCCGGAGGCGGGACAGATACGCAGTATTTT.

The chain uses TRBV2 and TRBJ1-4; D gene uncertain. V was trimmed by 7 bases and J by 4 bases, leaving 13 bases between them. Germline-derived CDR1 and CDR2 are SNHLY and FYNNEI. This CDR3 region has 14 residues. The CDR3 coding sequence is TGTGCCAGCACGGGTCGTAGCGGTAATGAAAAACTGTTTTTT. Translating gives CASTGRSGNEKLFF.

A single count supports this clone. The CDR3 region is CSATETGNTIYF. The CDR3 DNA is TGCAGCGCAACGGAGACTGGAAACACCATATATTTT. This chain uses TRBV29-1 with TRBJ1-3; no clear D gene. The V gene lost 7 bases and the J gene lost 2 bases, with 9 bases spanning the gap. Germline CDR1 and CDR2: SQVTM and ANQGSEA. The CDR3 length is 12 residues.

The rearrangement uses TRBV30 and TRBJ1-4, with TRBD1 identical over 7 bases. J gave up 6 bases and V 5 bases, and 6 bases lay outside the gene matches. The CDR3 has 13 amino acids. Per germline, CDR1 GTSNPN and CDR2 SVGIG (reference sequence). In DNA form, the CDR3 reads TGTGCCTGGGAAAGGGGGCTTGATGAAAAACTGTTTTTT. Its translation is CAWERGLDEKLFF.

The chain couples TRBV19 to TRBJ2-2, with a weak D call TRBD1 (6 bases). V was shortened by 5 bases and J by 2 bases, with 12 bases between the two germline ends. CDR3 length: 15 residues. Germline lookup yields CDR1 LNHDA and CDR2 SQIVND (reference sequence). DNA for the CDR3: TGTGCCAGTAGTTCGGGACACGCAAACACCGGGGAGCTGTTTTTT. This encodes CASSSGHANTGELFF.

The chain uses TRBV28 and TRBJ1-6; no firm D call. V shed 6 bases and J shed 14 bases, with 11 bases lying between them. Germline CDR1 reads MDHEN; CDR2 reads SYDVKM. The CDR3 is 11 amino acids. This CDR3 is CASSSVPSLHF. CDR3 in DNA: TGTGCCAGCAGCTCAGTCCCCTCCCTCCACTTT.

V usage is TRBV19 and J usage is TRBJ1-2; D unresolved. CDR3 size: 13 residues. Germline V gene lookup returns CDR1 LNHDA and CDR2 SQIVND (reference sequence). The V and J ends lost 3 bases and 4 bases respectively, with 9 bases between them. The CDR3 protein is CASSIETGYGYTF. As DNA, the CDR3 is TGTGCCAGTAGTATCGAGACGGGCTATGGCTACACCTTC. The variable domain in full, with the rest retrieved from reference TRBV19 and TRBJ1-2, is DGGITQSPKYLFRKEGQNVTLSCEQNLNHDAMYWYRQDPGQGLRLIYYSQIVNDFQKGDIAEGYSVSREKKESFPLTVTSAQKNPTAFYLCASSIETGYGYTFGSGTRLTVV.

The CDR3 DNA follows: TGTGCCAGCAGCCCAATCCTGACAGAGGCTGTCTATGGCTACACCTTC. Translation gives CASSPILTEAVYGYTF. The genes are TRBV3-1 (or the pseudogene TRBV3-2) and TRBJ1-2; D possibly corresponds to TRBD1 (5 bases). CDR1 is LGHDT and CDR2 is YNNKEL in the germline V gene (reference sequence). Trimming removed 4 bases at V and 4 bases at J, with 19 bases between. The CDR3 loop spans 16 amino acids.

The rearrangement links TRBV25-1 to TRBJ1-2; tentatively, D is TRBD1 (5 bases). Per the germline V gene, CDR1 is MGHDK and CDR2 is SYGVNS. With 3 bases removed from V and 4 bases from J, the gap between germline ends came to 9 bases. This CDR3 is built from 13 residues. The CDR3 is CASSDSRAYGYTF. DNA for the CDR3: TGTGCCAGCAGTGATTCCAGGGCCTATGGCTACACCTTC.

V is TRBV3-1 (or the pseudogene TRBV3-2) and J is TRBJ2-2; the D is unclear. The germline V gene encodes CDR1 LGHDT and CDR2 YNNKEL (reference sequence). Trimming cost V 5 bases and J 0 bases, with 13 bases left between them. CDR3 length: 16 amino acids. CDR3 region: CASSLRGSSNTGELFF. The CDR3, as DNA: TGTGCCAGCAGCTTACGAGGATCATCGAACACCGGGGAGCTGTTTTTT.